The present T cell receptor (beta chain) was sequenced within a study of cytomegalovirus exposure and HLA in healthy donors. Study-wide results and caveats: Presence/absence analyses supposed approximately even sequencing depth among donors. V segments that were indistinguishable, TRBV6-2 and TRBV6-3 among them, were omitted from analysis.

With 60 Vbeta and 13 Jbeta primers, the PCR was carried out. Produced via immunoSEQ multiplex PCR; TCRdb's table is partial and in-frame only. This table has some 110,000 clones, 78% appearing once. Concerning this clone itself: Its target is unknown.

The CDR3 runs to 11 residues. Trimming took off 4 bases at V and 0 bases at J, with 3 bases between the two ends. Germline V gene sequence: CDR1 DFQATT, CDR2 SNEGSKA (reference sequence). This chain links TRBV20-1 with TRBJ2-5; D uncertain. Sequenced: PBMCs. This receptor was identified in a man aged 30-40 years in good health and CMV-seronegative. The CDR3 protein is CSATNQETQYF. The CDR3 coding sequence is TGCAGTGCTACCAACCAAGAGACCCAGTACTTC.